The rows below give T cell receptor beta chains drawn from one sample of a study of cytomegalovirus exposure and HLA in healthy donors. The repertoire was sequenced with immunoSEQ multiplex PCR; TCRdb's copy has only in-frame clones and lacks some. This sample carries about 150,000 clones, roughly 80% of them seen once, and the ten largest clones take more than 4%. Sequenced sample: PBMCs. These receptors were obtained from a man younger than 35 in good health and CMV-seronegative. Each CDR3 is given with its conserved first and last residue. D genes are given only for firm matches.

TRBJ1-1 TRBV4-2 . CASSQGAGNTEAFF
TRBJ2-7 TRBV5-1 TRBD1 CASSSIQGITYEQYF
TRBJ2-7 TRBV9 TRBD1 CASSPPGTAPYEQYF
TRBJ2-7 TRBV6-5 TRBD1 CASSYGQGSYEQYF
TRBJ2-3 TRBV19 . CASSIVLSTDTQYF
TRBJ2-1 TRBV4-1 TRBD2 CASSIAGVSYNEQFF
TRBJ1-1 TRBV9 . CASSAKMNTEAFF
TRBJ1-1 TRBV27 TRBD1 CASSFHRGGTEAFF
TRBJ1-1 TRBV7-9 TRBD1 CASSLAQGLNTEAFF
TRBJ1-3 TRBV7-9 TRBD1 CASSDRVVGNTIYF
TRBJ2-5 TRBV5-4 TRBD1 CASSLAGQGGQETQYF
TRBJ1-6 TRBV2 TRBD1 CASSGRDRGPLPNSPLHF
TRBJ2-1 TRBV11-3 . CASTPSRLVSYNEQFF
. TRBV10-3 . CAISESSGRYEQYF
TRBJ1-5 TRBV18 TRBD1 CASSPQGRGHGNQPQHF
TRBJ1-2 TRBV28 TRBD1 CASSTLDRRYGYTF
TRBJ2-7 TRBV30 TRBD1 CAWGQGVHEQYF
TRBJ2-5 TRBV9 TRBD1 CASSVDRGQETQYF
TRBJ2-1 TRBV7-3 TRBD2 CASSPMGRGAYNEQFF
TRBJ2-7 TRBV5-1 . CAPQSRGDYEQYF
TRBJ2-1 TRBV5-1 . CASSFLPSSSYNEQFF
TRBJ1-4 TRBV28 TRBD1 CASSFGQGNEKLFF
TRBJ1-2 TRBV7-9 . CASSFVQGGHGYTF
TRBJ2-3 TRBV5-1 . CASSRGQPSSTDTQYF
TRBJ2-1 TRBV14 . CASSQEFASLDEQFF
TRBJ2-7 TRBV5-1 . CASSNPSSAPSYEQYF
TRBJ2-7 TRBV6-1 . CASSEPRQFREQYF
TRBJ2-2 TRBV19 . CASSMRPTNTGELFF
TRBJ2-1 TRBV19 TRBD1 CASSSRDRGINEQFF
TRBJ1-2 TRBV5-5 . CASSRNQGTNYGYTF
TRBJ2-7 TRBV7-9 TRBD2 CASSLIAGAEGYEQYF